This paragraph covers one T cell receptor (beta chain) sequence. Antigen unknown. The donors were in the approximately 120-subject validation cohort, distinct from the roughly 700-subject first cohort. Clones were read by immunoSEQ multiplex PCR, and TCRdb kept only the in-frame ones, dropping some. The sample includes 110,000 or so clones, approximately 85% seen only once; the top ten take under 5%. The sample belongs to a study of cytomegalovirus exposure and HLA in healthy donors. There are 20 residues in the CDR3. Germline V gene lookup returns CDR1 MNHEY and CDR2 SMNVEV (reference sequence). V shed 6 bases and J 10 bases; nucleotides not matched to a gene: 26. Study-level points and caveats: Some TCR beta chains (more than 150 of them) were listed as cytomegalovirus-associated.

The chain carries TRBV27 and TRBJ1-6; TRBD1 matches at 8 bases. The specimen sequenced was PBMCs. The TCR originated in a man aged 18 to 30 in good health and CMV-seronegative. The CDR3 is CASSQYIPLAPDRAESPLHF. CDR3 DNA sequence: TGTGCCAGCAGCCAATACATACCCCTAGCCCCGGACAGGGCGGAATCACCCCTCCACTTT.